This T cell receptor (beta chain) originates from a study of T cell responses to AZD1222 COVID-19 vaccine. Regarding the study as a whole: Sampling that yielded the repertoires occurred only after the peak T cell response. It should be noted that donors were predominantly white British and more often female, and clonal diversity was possibly underestimated. Compared with day 0, the breadth and depth of the Spike-specific TCR repertoire rose significantly after two doses of AZD1222.

In the case of this clone: Its antigen is not identified.

The method was immunoSEQ multiplex PCR; TCRdb's version includes in-frame clones alone and lacks a portion of them. The sample has 190,000 or so clones; 88% are singletons. The CDR3 is 18 amino acids. Germline loops: CDR1 LGHNA, CDR2 YSLEER. V dropped 0 bases and J dropped 1 base, with 13 bases sitting between them. This sequence was found in an adult who received the AZD1222 COVID-19 vaccine. The source material was peripheral blood, sampled 28 days after the second AZD1222 dose. This chain joins TRBV4-3 and TRBJ2-6, with D possibly TRBD1 on 5 matching bases. The CDR3 sequence is CASSQDSGYRSGANVLTF. The CDR3 DNA follows: TGCGCCAGCAGCCAAGATTCAGGGTATAGGTCTGGGGCCAACGTCCTGACTTTC.